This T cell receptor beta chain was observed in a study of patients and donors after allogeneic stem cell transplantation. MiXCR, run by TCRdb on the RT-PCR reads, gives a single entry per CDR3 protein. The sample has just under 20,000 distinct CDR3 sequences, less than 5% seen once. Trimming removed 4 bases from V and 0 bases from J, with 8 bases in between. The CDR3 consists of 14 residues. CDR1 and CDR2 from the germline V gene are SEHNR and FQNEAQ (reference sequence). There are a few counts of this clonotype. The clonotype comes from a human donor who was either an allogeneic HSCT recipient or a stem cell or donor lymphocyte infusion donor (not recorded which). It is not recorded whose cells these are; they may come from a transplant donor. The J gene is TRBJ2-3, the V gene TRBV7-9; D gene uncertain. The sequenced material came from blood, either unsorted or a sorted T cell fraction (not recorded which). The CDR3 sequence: CASSSAGSTDTQYF. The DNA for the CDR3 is TGTGCCAGCAGCTCGGCCGGGAGCACAGATACGCAGTATTTT.